This T cell receptor beta chain was sequenced for a study of regulatory T cells in long-lasting Graves disease. Study-level results: Researchers reported studying only peripheral blood, not thyroid tissue. Persistent disease was characterized by preferential usage of TRBV28, TRBJ1-2 and TRBJ2-5.

Researchers made TCR beta libraries by using iRepertoire HTBI primers and running Arm-PCR on CDR3 regions. TCRdb redid the calling of the multiplex PCR reads with MiXCR, one entry per CDR3 protein. The sample lists about 540,000 distinct CDR3 sequences; roughly 14% were seen once. Documented time point: newly diagnosed GD, antithyroid drugs for less than 3 months. PBMC-extracted RNA yielded the TCR library. For this clonotype: Its antigen is not identified.

Trimming cost V 0 bases and J 4 bases, with 10 bases left between them. The germline gives CDR1 LNHNV, CDR2 YYDKDF (reference sequence). The CDR3 loop spans 14 amino acids. This sample was also put to use in a study of T cells in Graves' hyperthyroidism and ophthalmopathy.

The sequence derives from a young man with Graves disease. This rearrangement joins TRBV15 to TRBJ2-7; possible D gene TRBD2, 5 bases. The sequencing used peripheral blood mononuclear cells (PBMCs), collected at new diagnosis, from a patient treated with antithyroid drugs. CDR3 coding DNA: TGTGCCACCAGCAGAGATCGAGGGTTTTACGAGCAGTACTTC. This codes for CATSRDRGFYEQYF.